This T cell receptor beta chain was captured in a study of control samples from healthy donors and cancer patients. Germline V gene sequence: CDR1 SGHVS, CDR2 FQNEAQ. V lost 1 base, J lost 8 bases, and 6 bases lay in between. This CDR3 spans 13 amino acids. TCRdb keeps only in-frame clones here, not all; method: immunoSEQ multiplex PCR. The profile shows approximately 180,000 clones, 75% to 95% of them singletons. The chain uses TRBV7-8 and TRBJ1-6; D unresolved. The sequence was obtained from a woman between 40 and 55 years old in good health. Specimen: blood. The CDR3 DNA follows: TGTGCCAGCAGCTTAGGGCGGGATTCACCCCTCCACTTT. Amino acid sequence: CASSLGRDSPLHF. Variable domain in full (rest from reference TRBV7-8 and TRBJ1-6): GAGVSQSPRYKVAKRGQDVALRCDPISGHVSLFWYQQALGQGPEFLTYFQNEAQLDKSGLPSDRFFAERPEGSVSTLKIQRTQQEDSAVYLCASSLGRDSPLHFGNGTRLTVT.